The T cell receptor (beta chain) described here comes from a study of blood T cell repertoires in COVID-19. This CDR3 region has 16 residues. CDR1 is SEHNR, CDR2 FQNEAQ, per germline (reference sequence). V lost 1 base to trimming and J lost 2 bases, with 14 bases between them. Clones were sequenced by immunoSEQ multiplex PCR, and TCRdb holds only the in-frame ones, with some missing. The sample shows a few hundred thousand clones, 75% to 90% of them seen only once. The age range of participants was about 18 to 95 years, with residence in 20 to 25 US areas. The study assigned cohorts using participant-reported clinical history.

Sample: PBMCs or T cells enriched from blood (not recorded which). J is TRBJ1-2 and V is TRBV7-9; perhaps TRBD1 as D (6 bases). The TCR comes from a man aged 18-30 years who had recovered from COVID-19. Here the CDR3 reads CASSLGLDRSNYGYTF. The CDR3 nucleotides are TGTGCCAGCAGCTTAGGCCTGGACAGATCCAACTATGGCTACACCTTC.